One sample yielded the 24 T cell receptor beta chains listed below, sequenced in a study of a mutant IDH1 vaccine in newly diagnosed glioma. The assay was immunoSEQ multiplex PCR, and TCRdb's table has in-frame clones only and misses some. The table shows 35,000 to 40,000 clones, with about 83% occurring only once. The antigens for these receptors are not known. Time point reported: week 11, during vaccination. In the vaccine, a single dose held 300 ug of the mutant IDH1 20-mer peptide, along with topical imiquimod. The sequencing here drew on PBMCs, taken from a glioma patient whose treatment included an IDH1 peptide vaccine. These receptors were collected from a middle-aged man with glioma.

The gene calls are TRBV28 and TRBJ1-5; no definite D call. Germline V CDR1 and CDR2: MDHEN, SYDVKM. The V end was cut by 7 bases, the J end by 3 bases, with 16 bases between. The CDR3 length is 15 residues. As DNA, the CDR3 is TGTGCCAGCACTGAAAGACAAATCTACAATCAGCCCCAGCATTTT. Its protein is CASTERQIYNQPQHF.

The genes are TRBV2 and TRBJ2-3; the D gene could be TRBD1 or TRBD2 (5 bases each). V was clipped by 5 bases and J by 5 bases, with 11 bases between them. The CDR3 extends over 13 amino acids. Germline assignment: CDR1 SNHLY and CDR2 FYNNEI. CDR3 residues: CASSQGEIDTQYF. CDR3 sequence (DNA): TGTGCCAGCAGTCAAGGGGAGATAGATACGCAGTATTTT. The variable domain in full, completed from reference TRBV2 and TRBJ2-3, reads EPEVTQTPSHQVTQMGQEVILRCVPISNHLYFYWYRQILGQKVEFLVSFYNNEISEKSEIFDDQFSVERPDGSNFTLKIRSTKLEDSAMYFCASSQGEIDTQYFGPGTRLTVL.

The V and J genes are TRBV10-2 and TRBJ2-2; no clear D gene. The germline gives CDR1 WSHSY, CDR2 SAAADI. Trimming cost V 6 bases and J 4 bases, with 9 bases left between them. The CDR3 length is 13 residues. The DNA of the CDR3 is TGCGCCAGCAGGTGGGGTGGCACCGGGGAGCTGTTTTTT. This codes for CASRWGGTGELFF.

The chain joins TRBV9 to TRBJ2-1; D is unresolved. Germline lookup yields CDR1 SGDLS and CDR2 YYNGEE. Trimming removed 0 bases at V and 10 bases at J, with 11 bases between. The CDR3 runs to 13 residues. For the CDR3, the DNA is TGTGCCAGCAGCGTAGACGTTGCGCCCGAGCAGTTCTTC. Its translation is CASSVDVAPEQFF.

V and J are TRBV2 and TRBJ2-1, with D possibly matching TRBD1 (6 bases). V was clipped by 5 bases and J by 5 bases, with 16 bases between them. This CDR3 has 15 amino acids. The germline gives CDR1 SNHLY, CDR2 FYNNEI. CDR3 amino acids: CASSPDRRQNNEQFF. CDR3 nucleotide sequence: TGTGCCAGCAGTCCTGACAGGAGGCAGAACAATGAGCAGTTCTTC.

This chain links TRBV7-9 with TRBJ2-1; D gene ambiguous. This CDR3 comprises 13 residues. Per the germline V gene, CDR1 is SEHNR and CDR2 is FQNEAQ (reference sequence). Trimming shortened V by 5 bases and J by 1 base, and 6 bases separated the two germline ends. The CDR3 bases are TGTGCCAGCAGCGGGGTTTCCTACAATGAGCAGTTCTTC. It yields the protein CASSGVSYNEQFF.

The rearrangement joins TRBV5-6 to TRBJ2-5; TRBD1 aligns across 9 bases. Near its end, the DNA agrees better with TRBJ2-7, so the J call may be wrong. Germline lookup yields CDR1 SGHDT and CDR2 YYEEEE. CDR3 length: 14 amino acids. CDR3: CASSKGQGRYEQYF. DNA of the CDR3: TGTGCCAGCAGCAAGGGACAGGGTAGGTACGAGCAGTACTTC.

This chain connects TRBV12-5 to TRBJ2-7, with D perhaps assigned TRBD1 or TRBD2 (6 bases each). Trimming removed 3 bases from V and 2 bases from J, with 14 bases in between. Germline V gene sequence: CDR1 LGHNT, CDR2 FRNRAP. The CDR3 extends over 15 amino acids. CDR3 residues: CASGFRGLDTYEQYF. The DNA for the CDR3 is TGTGCTAGTGGTTTTCGGGGGCTTGATACCTACGAGCAGTACTTC.

The chain links TRBV5-1 to TRBJ2-3; TRBD2 matches at 10 bases. Germline loops: CDR1 SGHRS, CDR2 YFSETQ. The CDR3 covers 16 residues. Trimming took 4 bases from V and 0 from J; bases not matched to a gene: 5. This chain's CDR3 is CASSRTSGVSTDTQYF. Here the CDR3 DNA reads TGCGCCAGCAGCCGTACTAGCGGGGTTAGCACAGATACGCAGTATTTT.

This chain uses TRBV19 with TRBJ2-1, with 9 bases matching TRBD2. In germline, CDR1 is LNHDA, CDR2 SQIVND (reference sequence). With V trimmed by 2 bases and J by 10 bases, 3 bases remained unmatched. The CDR3 sequence is 13 residues long. The CDR3 loop is CASSIPSGIEQFF. CDR3 DNA sequence: TGTGCCAGTAGTATACCTAGCGGGATAGAGCAGTTCTTC.

This clone was found once. The rearrangement uses TRBV5-6 and TRBJ2-1; the D gene is possibly TRBD2 (5 bases). The CDR3 length is 12 residues. V gave up 4 bases and J gave up 6 bases, with 8 bases separating them. Germline V gene data show CDR1 as SGHDT and CDR2 as YYEEEE. The CDR3 loop is CASSVGGNEQFF. The CDR3 DNA is TGTGCCAGCAGCGTTGGAGGCAATGAGCAGTTCTTC. Full variable domain (remainder filled in from reference TRBV5-6 and TRBJ2-1): DAGVTQSPTHLIKTRGQQVTLRCSPKSGHDTVSWYQQALGQGPQFIFQYYEEEERQRGNFPDRFSGHQFPNYSSELNVNALLLGDSALYLCASSVGGNEQFFGPGTRLTVL.

The chain combines TRBV2 with TRBJ1-1; D is undetermined. Germline CDR1 reads SNHLY; CDR2 reads FYNNEI. The CDR3 runs to 13 residues. Trimming took 2 bases from V and 1 from J, leaving 5 bases between them. The CDR3, as DNA: TGTGCCAGCAGTGAATTTCGGAACACTGAAGCTTTCTTT. Translating gives CASSEFRNTEAFF. Combining the CDR3 with reference TRBV2 and TRBJ1-1 gives the whole variable domain EPEVTQTPSHQVTQMGQEVILRCVPISNHLYFYWYRQILGQKVEFLVSFYNNEISEKSEIFDDQFSVERPDGSNFTLKIRSTKLEDSAMYFCASSEFRNTEAFFGQGTRLTVV.

This chain joins TRBV28 and TRBJ2-1; 7 bases line up with TRBD1. V shed 4 bases, J shed 0 bases, and the junction held 15 bases outside the gene matches. This CDR3 region has 19 residues. Germline V CDR1 and CDR2: MDHEN, SYDVKM. The CDR3 here is CASSSTDRFKLSSYNEQFF. The CDR3 region has the DNA TGTGCCAGCAGTTCCACGGACAGGTTTAAGCTTAGCTCCTACAATGAGCAGTTCTTC.

The sample holds a few counts of this clone. The rearrangement links TRBV25-1 to TRBJ2-1; no firm D call. The CDR3 has 13 amino acids. Trimming took off 7 bases at V and 7 bases at J, with 14 bases between the two ends. The germline gives CDR1 MGHDK, CDR2 SYGVNS. DNA of the CDR3: TGTGCCAGCACGCCACCCAATGGTAATGAGCAGTTCTTC. Protein sequence: CASTPPNGNEQFF.

V gene TRBV5-6 combines with J gene TRBJ1-5; 9 nucleotides line up with TRBD1. The V segment lost 4 bases and the J segment 0 bases; nucleotides outside the gene matches: 11. CDR1 is SGHDT, CDR2 YYEEEE, per germline. There are 18 residues in the CDR3. CDR3 nucleotide sequence: TGTGCCAGCAGCCCATGGACAGGGGACTACAATAGCAATCAGCCCCAGCATTTT. Its translation is CASSPWTGDYNSNQPQHF.

Only one count was recorded for this clone. V and J are TRBV27 and TRBJ1-4; D ambiguous. The V and J ends lost 2 bases and 0 bases respectively, with 13 bases between them. From germline, CDR1 is MNHEY and CDR2 SMNVEV (reference sequence). This CDR3 has 17 residues. Written as DNA, the CDR3 is TGTGCCAGCAGTTTACCCCGACTCGTTGCAACTAATGAAAAACTGTTTTTT. Its protein is CASSLPRLVATNEKLFF. The full variable domain, its missing parts supplied by reference TRBV27 and TRBJ1-4, is EAQVTQNPRYLITVTGKKLTVTCSQNMNHEYMSWYRQDPGLGLRQIYYSMNVEVTDKGDVPEGYKVSRKEKRNFPLILESPSPNQTSLYFCASSLPRLVATNEKLFFGSGTQLSVL.

V and J are TRBV2 and TRBJ1-1; unclear D gene. The ends were cut back, 8 bases at V and 5 bases at J, with 9 bases in the middle. This CDR3 region has 11 residues. Germline V gives CDR1 SNHLY, CDR2 FYNNEI. The CDR3 DNA sequence: TGTGCCAGCGTCTACTTAACTGAAGCTTTCTTT. It is translated as CASVYLTEAFF.

The chain recombines TRBV4-2 with TRBJ2-7, with 11 positions matching TRBD2. V gave up 0 bases and J gave up 6 bases; unmatched junction bases: 16. CDR1 and CDR2 (germline): LGHNA, YNFKEQ. There are 19 residues in the CDR3. The CDR3 sequence: CASSQDTPPILAGGVEQYF. CDR3 coding DNA: TGTGCCAGCAGCCAAGATACCCCCCCTATTCTAGCGGGAGGAGTCGAGCAGTACTTC.

V is TRBV7-9 and J is TRBJ1-2, with D maybe TRBD1 (6 bases). V was trimmed by 1 base and J by 4 bases, leaving 7 bases between them. Germline assignment: CDR1 SEHNR and CDR2 FQNEAQ (reference sequence). The CDR3 loop spans 13 amino acids. CDR3 nucleotides: TGTGCCAGCAGCTTAGGAGGGGGCTATGGCTACACCTTC. Amino acids: CASSLGGGYGYTF.

J is TRBJ2-7 and V is TRBV2; 12 positions agree with TRBD1. The J segment lost 7 bases and the V segment lost 6 bases, leaving 10 bases of the junction unmatched. Germline CDR1 SNHLY, CDR2 FYNNEI. This CDR3 region has 15 residues. The CDR3 loop is CASRDRDRGREEQYF. The CDR3 DNA follows: TGTGCCAGCAGGGACCGGGACAGGGGGCGCGAGGAGCAGTACTTC.

This chain links TRBV5-5 with TRBJ1-5, with D possibly matching TRBD1 (5 bases). V was pared by 4 bases and J by 0 bases, with 17 bases between. The CDR3 is 17 residues long. Germline CDR1 SGHKS, CDR2 YYEKEE (reference sequence). CDR3: CASSPQTGDYSNQPQHF. In DNA, the CDR3 is TGTGCCAGCAGCCCCCAAACAGGCGATTATAGCAATCAGCCCCAGCATTTT.

The chain links TRBV5-1 to TRBJ2-1; 8 bases line up with TRBD2. Per germline, CDR1 SGHRS and CDR2 YFSETQ. J was trimmed by 4 bases and V by 0 bases; bases with no gene match: 6. The CDR3 runs 16 residues. The CDR3 loop reads CASSLGGTRDYNEQFF. The CDR3 nucleotides are TGCGCCAGCAGCTTGGGGGGGACTAGAGATTACAATGAGCAGTTCTTC.

Only a few counts were recorded for this clone. The chain recombines TRBV5-1 with TRBJ1-4; 7 nucleotides align to TRBD1. Losses at the gene ends were 7 bases for V and 5 bases for J; bases not matched to a gene: 8. The germline gives CDR1 SGHRS, CDR2 YFSETQ. This CDR3 spans 14 amino acids. CDR3 amino acids: CASGFSTGNEKLFF. In DNA form, the CDR3 reads TGCGCCAGCGGATTCTCGACAGGGAATGAAAAACTGTTTTTT. Together with reference TRBV5-1 and TRBJ1-4, the CDR3 gives the full variable domain: KAGVTQTPRYLIKTRGQQVTLSCSPISGHRSVSWYQQTPGQGLQFLFEYFSETQRNKGNFPGRFSGRQFSNSRSEMNVSTLELGDSALYLCASGFSTGNEKLFFGSGTQLSVL.

The rearrangement uses TRBV19 and TRBJ1-5, with a tentative D call TRBD1 (6 bases). V lost 7 bases, J lost 2 bases, and 18 bases lay in between. The CDR3 has 16 amino acids. Germline loops: CDR1 LNHDA, CDR2 SQIVND (reference sequence). The CDR3 here is CASTLIPSGGNQPQHF. In DNA, the CDR3 is TGTGCCAGTACCCTCATTCCTTCAGGGGGCAATCAGCCCCAGCATTTT.